Below are 2 T cell receptor beta chains sequenced from a single sample in a study of long-term antiretroviral therapy in people with HIV. Survey level was the resolution at which the v3.0 immunoSEQ assay ran. Sequencing used immunoSEQ multiplex PCR; TCRdb keeps in-frame clones, though not all of them. Among tens of thousands of clones listed, 80% to 90% were seen once. Here the sequenced sample was unsorted PBMCs, taken 1.8 years before starting antiretroviral therapy. The source is a woman under 40 with HIV.

The chain is built from TRBV18 and TRBJ1-1; the D is unclear. The germline V gene has CDR1 KGHSH and CDR2 LQKENI. Trimming left V 2 bases short and J 1 base short, with 14 bases between. The CDR3 consists of 16 residues. CDR3 sequence: CASSPAGRNANTEAFF. CDR3 nucleotides: TGTGCCAGCTCACCAGCAGGACGTAACGCGAACACTGAAGCTTTCTTT.

This chain connects TRBV6-1 to TRBJ2-7; D may be TRBD1 (6 bases). CDR1 is MNHNS, CDR2 SASEGT, per germline. The V end was cut by 2 bases, the J end by 4 bases, with 15 bases between. The CDR3 is made up of 15 amino acids. CDR3 coding DNA: TGTGCCAGCAGTGAAAGAAAGGTCAGGGGATACGAGCAGTACGTC. It is translated as CASSERKVRGYEQYV.